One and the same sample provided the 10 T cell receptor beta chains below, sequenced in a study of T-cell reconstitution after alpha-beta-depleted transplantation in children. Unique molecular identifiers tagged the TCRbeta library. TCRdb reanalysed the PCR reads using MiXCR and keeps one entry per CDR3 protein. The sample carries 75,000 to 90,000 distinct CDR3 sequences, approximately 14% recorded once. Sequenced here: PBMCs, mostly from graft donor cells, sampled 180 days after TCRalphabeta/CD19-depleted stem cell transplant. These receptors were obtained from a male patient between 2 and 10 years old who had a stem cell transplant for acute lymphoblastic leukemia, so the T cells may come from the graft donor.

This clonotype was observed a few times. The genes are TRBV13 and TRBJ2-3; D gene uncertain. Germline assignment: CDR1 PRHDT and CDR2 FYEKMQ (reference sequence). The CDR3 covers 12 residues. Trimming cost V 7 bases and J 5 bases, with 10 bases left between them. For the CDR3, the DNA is TGTGCCAGCAAAACTTTTGAAGATACGCAGTATTTT. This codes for CASKTFEDTQYF.

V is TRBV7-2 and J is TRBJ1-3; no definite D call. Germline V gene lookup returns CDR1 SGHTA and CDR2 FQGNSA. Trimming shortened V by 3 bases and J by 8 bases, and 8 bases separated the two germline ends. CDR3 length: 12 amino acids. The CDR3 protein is CASSFLRDTIYF. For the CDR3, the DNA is TGTGCCAGCAGCTTCTTGCGAGACACCATATATTTT.

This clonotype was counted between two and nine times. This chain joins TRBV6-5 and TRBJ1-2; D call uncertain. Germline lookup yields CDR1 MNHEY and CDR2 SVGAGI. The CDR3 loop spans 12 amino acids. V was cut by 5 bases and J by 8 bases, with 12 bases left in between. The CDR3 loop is CASSRSPGGYTF. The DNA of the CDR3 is TGTGCCAGCAGTCGTAGTCCTGGCGGCTACACCTTC.

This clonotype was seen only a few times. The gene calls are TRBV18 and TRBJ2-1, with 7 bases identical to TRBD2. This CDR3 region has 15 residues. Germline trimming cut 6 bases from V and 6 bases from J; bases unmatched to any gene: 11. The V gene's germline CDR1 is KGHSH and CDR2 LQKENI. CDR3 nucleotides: TGTGCCAGCTCTTTCACGGGGGGATCAGGCAATGAGCAGTTCTTC. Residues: CASSFTGGSGNEQFF.

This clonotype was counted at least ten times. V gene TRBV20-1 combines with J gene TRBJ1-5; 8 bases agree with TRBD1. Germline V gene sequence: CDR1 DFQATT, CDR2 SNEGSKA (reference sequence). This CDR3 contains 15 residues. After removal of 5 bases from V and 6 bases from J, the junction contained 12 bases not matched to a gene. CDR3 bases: TGCAGTGCTTCCCTTGGACAGGGCGGGAGTCAGCCCCAGCATTTT. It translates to CSASLGQGGSQPQHF.

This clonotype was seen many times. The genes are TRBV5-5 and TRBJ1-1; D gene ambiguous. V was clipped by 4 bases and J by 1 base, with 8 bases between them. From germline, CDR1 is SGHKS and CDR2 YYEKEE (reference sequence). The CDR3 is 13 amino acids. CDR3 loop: CASSLRWNTEAFF. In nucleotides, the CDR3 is TGTGCCAGCAGCCTCCGGTGGAACACTGAAGCTTTCTTT.

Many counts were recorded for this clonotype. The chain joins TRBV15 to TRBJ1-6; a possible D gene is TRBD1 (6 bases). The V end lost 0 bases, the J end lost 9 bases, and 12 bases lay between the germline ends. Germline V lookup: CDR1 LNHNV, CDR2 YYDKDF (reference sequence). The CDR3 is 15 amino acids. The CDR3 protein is CATSRDGTLSSPLHF. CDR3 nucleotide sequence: TGTGCCACCAGCAGAGACGGGACACTTAGTTCACCCCTCCACTTT.

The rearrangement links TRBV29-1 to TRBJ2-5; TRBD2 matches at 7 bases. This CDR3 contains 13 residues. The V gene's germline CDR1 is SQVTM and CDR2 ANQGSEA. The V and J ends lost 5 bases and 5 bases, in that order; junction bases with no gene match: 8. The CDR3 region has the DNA TGCAGCGTTAGGGAGGGAAATCGGGAGACCCAGTACTTC. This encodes CSVREGNRETQYF.

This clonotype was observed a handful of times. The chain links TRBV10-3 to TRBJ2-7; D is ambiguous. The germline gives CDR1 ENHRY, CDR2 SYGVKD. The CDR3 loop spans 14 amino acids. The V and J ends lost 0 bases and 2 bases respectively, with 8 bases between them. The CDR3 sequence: CAISESGHPYEQYF. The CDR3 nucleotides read TGTGCCATCAGTGAGTCAGGCCACCCCTACGAGCAGTACTTC.

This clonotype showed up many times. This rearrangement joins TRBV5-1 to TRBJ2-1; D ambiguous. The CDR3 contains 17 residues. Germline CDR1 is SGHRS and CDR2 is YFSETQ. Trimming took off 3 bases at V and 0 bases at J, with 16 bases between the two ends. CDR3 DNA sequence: TGCGCCAGCAGCTCCTTGGGTAGCTTAAGCTCCTACAATGAGCAGTTCTTC. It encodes CASSSLGSLSSYNEQFF.